The 23 T cell receptor beta chains below come from one sample, sequenced in a study of Ad26.COV2.S vaccination and SARS-CoV-2 variants. Here immunoSEQ multiplex PCR was the method, and the copy in TCRdb shows in-frame clones only, minus some. The sample carries more than 300,000 clones, around 89% recorded once. The treatment: about 20 received Ad26.COV2.S at low or high dose, single or two shots; about 5 received placebo; per-sample allocation not given. Day 63 after the first vaccine or placebo injection was the time point for sampling. The sequencing here drew on peripheral blood, taken in a trial of Ad26.COV2.S vaccine versus placebo. The origin of the receptors is a person aged 18-65 years who received the Ad26.COV2.S COVID-19 vaccine or a placebo.

This chain joins TRBV6-2 or TRBV6-3 and TRBJ2-5; D unclear. The V end was cut by 0 bases, the J end by 0 bases, with 5 bases between. The CDR3 spans 14 residues. The germline gives CDR1 MNHEY, CDR2 SVGEGT. CDR3 nucleotide sequence: TGTGCCAGCAGTTACTCGACGGACCAAGAGACCCAGTACTTC. This codes for CASSYSTDQETQYF.

This clone was recorded a few times. V gene TRBV24-1 combines with J gene TRBJ2-1; possible D gene TRBD2, 5 bases. CDR3 length: 15 residues. Germline V lookup: CDR1 KGHDR, CDR2 SFDVKD. V was cut by 4 bases and J by 6 bases, with 15 bases left in between. The CDR3 loop reads CATSEVGKTSNEQFF. For the CDR3, the DNA is TGTGCCACCAGTGAAGTCGGGAAGACAAGCAATGAGCAGTTCTTC.

V and J are TRBV5-1 and TRBJ1-2, with D possibly matching TRBD1 (6 bases). V was shortened by 4 bases and J by 2 bases, with 9 bases between the two germline ends. CDR3 length equals 13 residues. Germline CDR1 is SGHRS and CDR2 is YFSETQ. CDR3 residues: CASSIDRNYGYTF. The DNA of the CDR3 is TGCGCCAGCAGCATCGACAGGAACTATGGCTACACCTTC.

The chain combines TRBV10-3 with TRBJ1-3, with TRBD1 identical over 7 bases. V was pared by 6 bases and J by 4 bases, with 12 bases of the junction left unmatched. CDR3 size: 16 residues. CDR1 ENHRY and CDR2 SYGVKD come from the germline V gene. CDR3 nucleotide sequence: TGTGCCATCAGCCTCTCCCTTACAGGGGCAGGAAACACCATATATTTT. Amino acids: CAISLSLTGAGNTIYF.

The V and J genes are TRBV25-1 and TRBJ1-4, with D perhaps TRBD1 (6 bases). Germline V gene lookup returns CDR1 MGHDK and CDR2 SYGVNS. Trimming took 0 bases from V and 6 from J, leaving 11 bases between them. The CDR3 is 15 amino acids. The CDR3 DNA follows: TGTGCCAGCAGTGAATATCAAGGGGGGGATGAAAAACTGTTTTTT. Translation: CASSEYQGGDEKLFF. The entire variable domain, with the rest obtained from reference TRBV25-1 and TRBJ1-4, is as follows: EADIYQTPRYLVIGTGKKITLECSQTMGHDKMYWYQQDPGMELHLIHYSYGVNSTEKGDLSSESTVSRIRTEHFPLTLESARPSHTSQYLCASSEYQGGDEKLFFGSGTQLSVL.

This clone has a handful of counts. The V and J genes are TRBV5-1 and TRBJ1-2; a weak D match, TRBD1 (5 bases). CDR1 SGHRS and CDR2 YFSETQ come from the germline V gene. The length of the CDR3 is 14 residues. V lost 0 bases and J 7 bases, leaving 13 bases between the germline ends. The CDR3 sequence is CASSLEGQGIGYTF. For the CDR3, the DNA is TGCGCCAGCAGCTTGGAGGGGCAGGGAATTGGCTACACCTTC. Supplemented by reference TRBV5-1 and TRBJ1-2, the full variable domain reads KAGVTQTPRYLIKTRGQQVTLSCSPISGHRSVSWYQQTPGQGLQFLFEYFSETQRNKGNFPGRFSGRQFSNSRSEMNVSTLELGDSALYLCASSLEGQGIGYTFGSGTRLTVV.

V usage is TRBV5-3 and J usage is TRBJ1-6; 8 nucleotides line up with TRBD1. TRBV5-3 is sorted into the ORF group, with uncertain function. Trimming removed 0 bases from V and 10 bases from J; junction bases left unmatched: 6. The length of the CDR3 is 15 residues. DNA for the CDR3: TGTGCCAGAAGCTTGGGGCGACAGGGGAGCTCACCCCTCCACTTT. Protein sequence: CARSLGRQGSSPLHF.

The chain employs TRBV5-1 and TRBJ1-1; TRBD1 is a possible D gene (5 bases). The germline V gene has CDR1 SGHRS and CDR2 YFSETQ. The V and J ends lost 4 bases and 0 bases respectively, with 10 bases between them. The CDR3 extends over 14 amino acids. The CDR3 nucleotides read TGCGCCAGCAGCAGGGTAGGGGTGAACACTGAAGCTTTCTTT. It translates to CASSRVGVNTEAFF.

The rearrangement joins TRBV28 to TRBJ1-2; D gene unclear. CDR3 size: 15 residues. Trimming left V 5 bases short and J 3 bases short, with 16 bases between. CDR1 and CDR2 from the germline V gene are MDHEN and SYDVKM. The CDR3 region is CASSPSGYSDYGYTF. The CDR3 DNA reads as TGTGCCAGCAGTCCCAGTGGGTATTCGGACTATGGCTACACCTTC.

The rearrangement links TRBV4-1 to TRBJ2-3, with 9 bases lining up with TRBD2. This CDR3 contains 17 residues. The V gene end was trimmed by 0 bases and the J gene end by 1 base; junction bases not matched to a gene: 5. Per the germline V gene, CDR1 is MGHRA and CDR2 is YSYEKL. The CDR3 sequence is CASSQDLQRGGTDTQYF. CDR3 coding DNA: TGCGCCAGCAGCCAAGATCTCCAGCGGGGGGGCACAGATACGCAGTATTTT.

V and J are TRBV5-4 and TRBJ2-1, with TRBD2 as a possible D gene (6 bases). V dropped 0 bases and J dropped 3 bases, with 10 bases sitting between them. Per germline, CDR1 SGHNT and CDR2 YYREEE (reference sequence). The CDR3 is made up of 15 amino acids. In nucleotides, the CDR3 is TGTGCCAGCAGCTTGGGGCTTAGCGGCTACAATGAGCAGTTCTTC. Its protein product is CASSLGLSGYNEQFF.

V usage is TRBV9 and J usage is TRBJ1-2; TRBD1 aligns across 7 bases. With 0 bases clipped from V and 3 bases from J, the junction kept 2 bases outside the gene matches. Germline V CDR1 and CDR2: SGDLS, YYNGEE. This CDR3 is 14 amino acids long. The CDR3 DNA reads as TGTGCCAGCAGCGTAGATCAGGGGGACTATGGCTACACCTTC. Protein product: CASSVDQGDYGYTF. Together with reference TRBV9 and TRBJ1-2, the CDR3 gives the full variable domain: DSGVTQTPKHLITATGQRVTLRCSPRSGDLSVYWYQQSLDQGLQFLIQYYNGEERAKGNILERFSAQQFPDLHSELNLSSLELGDSALYFCASSVDQGDYGYTFGSGTRLTVV.

The sample holds one count of this clone. This chain uses TRBV30 with TRBJ2-7; no reliable D call. Germline CDR1 is GTSNPN and CDR2 is SVGIG (reference sequence). The CDR3 length is 12 residues. The V gene lost 2 bases and the J gene lost 4 bases, with 9 bases spanning the gap. CDR3 sequence (DNA): TGTGCCTGGAGTCCCCGGGCGTACGAGCAGTACTTC. This encodes CAWSPRAYEQYF. Looking up the rest from reference TRBV30 and TRBJ2-7 gives the full variable domain: SQTIHQWPATLVQPVGSPLSLECTVEGTSNPNLYWYRQAAGRGLQLLFYSVGIGQISSEVPQNLSASRPQDRQFILSSKKLLLSDSGFYLCAWSPRAYEQYFGPGTRLTVT.

This clone has a single count. The chain recombines TRBV3-1 (or the pseudogene TRBV3-2) with TRBJ2-3; D is undetermined. This CDR3 spans 16 amino acids. Germline V gives CDR1 LGHDT, CDR2 YNNKEL (reference sequence). Trimming left V 0 bases short and J 1 base short, with 11 bases between. The CDR3 DNA is TGTGCCAGCAGCCAAGAACGACGGTTCCGCACAGATACGCAGTATTTT. Translation gives CASSQERRFRTDTQYF.

V and J are TRBV23-1 and TRBJ1-3; D unclear. TRBV23-1 has ORF status, its function being uncertain. This CDR3 comprises 20 residues. The ends were cut back, 4 bases at V and 0 bases at J, with 25 bases in the middle. This CDR3 is CASSPQSQRRHGPSGNTIYF. The CDR3 DNA is TGCGCCAGCAGTCCCCAGTCACAGAGACGACATGGCCCCTCTGGAAACACCATATATTTT.

This clone has a single count. The chain links TRBV5-1 to TRBJ2-7, with D unresolved. The CDR3 sequence is 13 residues long. Germline V gene data show CDR1 as SGHRS and CDR2 as YFSETQ. Trimming cost V 3 bases and J 0 bases, with 7 bases left between them. Here the CDR3 reads CASSYYRSYEQYF. The CDR3 nucleotides are TGCGCCAGCAGCTACTACCGCTCCTACGAGCAGTACTTC.

This chain joins TRBV5-1 and TRBJ2-3; maybe TRBD2 (5 bases). CDR1 and CDR2 (germline): SGHRS, YFSETQ. The CDR3 contains 12 residues. V gave up 4 bases and J gave up 6 bases, with 9 bases separating them. The CDR3 coding sequence is TGCGCCAGCAGCCAGACGGGGGATACGCAGTATTTT. Its protein product is CASSQTGDTQYF.

The genes are TRBV12-5 and TRBJ2-3, with 8 bases fitting TRBD1. The CDR3 length is 14 residues. CDR1 is LGHNT and CDR2 is FRNRAP in the germline V gene. V shed 7 bases and J 4 bases; nucleotides not matched to a gene: 7. CDR3 protein: CASAESQGADTQYF. As DNA, the CDR3 is TGTGCTAGTGCCGAATCACAGGGGGCAGATACGCAGTATTTT.

V usage is TRBV30 and J usage is TRBJ2-1, with D uncertain. Trimming shortened V by 8 bases and J by 0 bases, and 5 bases separated the two germline ends. The length of the CDR3 is 11 residues. Germline V gene lookup returns CDR1 GTSNPN and CDR2 SVGIG (reference sequence). The chain's CDR3 is CAARSYNEQFF. The CDR3 bases are TGTGCCGCCCGCTCCTACAATGAGCAGTTCTTC.

The V and J genes are TRBV30 and TRBJ2-7; TRBD1 aligns across 12 bases. Germline values: CDR1 GTSNPN, CDR2 SVGIG (reference sequence). The ends lost 7 bases at V and 0 bases at J; junction bases unmatched: 4. There are 14 residues in the CDR3. Here the CDR3 reads CALGQGAPSYEQYF. The DNA for the CDR3 is TGTGCCTTGGGACAGGGGGCACCCTCCTACGAGCAGTACTTC.

The rearrangement joins TRBV11-3 to TRBJ2-5, with D uncertain. The CDR3 length is 13 residues. Germline V lookup: CDR1 SGHNT, CDR2 YENEEA. Trimming pared 1 base from V and 2 bases from J, leaving 5 bases between. The CDR3 is CASSLGVQETQYF. Written as DNA, the CDR3 is TGTGCCAGCAGCTTAGGGGTTCAAGAGACCCAGTACTTC.

The chain links TRBV4-3 to TRBJ2-1; 11 nucleotides match TRBD2. V was clipped by 1 base and J by 8 bases; unmatched bases: 4. Germline CDR1 LGHNA, CDR2 YSLEER. The CDR3 is 15 amino acids. CDR3 coding DNA: TGCGCCAGCAGCCAAGCCCTAGCGGGGGGCCATGAGCAGTTCTTC. It is translated as CASSQALAGGHEQFF.

The chain is built from TRBV10-3 and TRBJ1-6; the D gene is possibly TRBD1 (6 bases). CDR3 length: 14 amino acids. Germline CDR1 and CDR2: ENHRY and SYGVKD. The V end was cut by 5 bases, the J end by 8 bases, with 13 bases between. CDR3 nucleotide sequence: TGTGCCATCAGTTCCGGACAGACATATTCACCCCTCCACTTT. Its translation: CAISSGQTYSPLHF.